This passage covers 22 T cell receptor beta chains from one sample sequenced in a study of control samples from healthy donors and cancer patients. The repertoire was sequenced with immunoSEQ multiplex PCR; TCRdb's copy has only in-frame clones and lacks some. The sample holds 120,000 or so clones, 88% seen once. The sample consisted of PBMCs. These receptors were obtained from a woman between 55 and 75 years old with lung cancer.

A remark on this clone: One end of the junction is discordant with germline, which a read error may explain. The V gene is TRBV7-8, the J gene TRBJ2-7; D gene unclear. CDR1 SGHVS and CDR2 FQNEAQ come from the germline V gene. CDR3 size: 12 residues. The CDR3 bases are TGTGCCAGCAGTTTAGGGAAATACGAGCAGTACTTC. Its translation: CASSLGKYEQYF.

The V gene is TRBV11-1, the J gene TRBJ2-3; no definite D call. Germline loops: CDR1 SGHAT, CDR2 FQDESV (reference sequence). The CDR3 is made up of 12 amino acids. Deletions cut 2 bases from V and 4 bases from J, with 4 bases between. CDR3 in DNA: TGTGCCAGCAGCTTAACATCAGATACGCAGTATTTT. It yields the protein CASSLTSDTQYF.

V is TRBV18 and J is TRBJ1-5, with D possibly TRBD1 on 6 matching bases. CDR1 and CDR2 (germline): KGHSH, LQKENI. This CDR3 has 15 residues. The V gene lost 1 base and the J gene lost 2 bases, with 9 bases spanning the gap. The CDR3 here is CASSPLQGGNQPQHF. For the CDR3, the DNA is TGTGCCAGCTCACCACTACAGGGAGGCAATCAGCCCCAGCATTTT. The full variable domain, rest sourced from reference TRBV18 and TRBJ1-5, is NAGVMQNPRHLVRRRGQEARLRCSPMKGHSHVYWYRQLPEEGLKFMVYLQKENIIDESGMPKERFSAEFPKEGPSILRIQQVVRGDSAAYFCASSPLQGGNQPQHFGDGTRLSIL.

The rearrangement links TRBV9 to TRBJ1-2, with D maybe TRBD1 (5 bases). This CDR3 is built from 15 residues. The V gene lost 4 bases and the J gene lost 3 bases, with 16 bases spanning the gap. Per the germline V gene, CDR1 is SGDLS and CDR2 is YYNGEE. The CDR3 spells CASSPNPDSYYGYTF. In nucleotides, the CDR3 is TGTGCCAGCAGCCCGAACCCTGACAGCTACTATGGCTACACCTTC.

CDR3 amino acids: CARSGTSGSYEQYF. The CDR3 DNA is TGTGCCCGATCCGGGACTAGCGGCTCCTACGAGCAGTACTTC. V is TRBV30 and J is TRBJ2-7; 11 nucleotides align to TRBD2. The CDR3 has 14 residues. Trimming took 8 bases from V and 0 from J; bases not matched to a gene: 6. CDR1 is GTSNPN and CDR2 is SVGIG in the germline V gene (reference sequence).

V is TRBV12-1 and J is TRBJ1-1. TRBV12-1 is recorded as a pseudogene. The CDR3 consists of 14 residues. The CDR3 DNA is TGTGCCAGCAGCCCCCCGGTAACGAACACTGAAGCTTTCTTT. Its protein is CASSPPVTNTEAFF.

V gene TRBV3-1 (or the pseudogene TRBV3-2) combines with J gene TRBJ2-6, with 7 positions matching TRBD1. V dropped 7 bases and J dropped 0; count of bases not matched to a gene: 6. Per the germline V gene, CDR1 is LGHDT and CDR2 is YNNKEL (reference sequence). The CDR3 runs 16 residues. In DNA, the CDR3 is TGTGCCAGCACCACGACAGGGACCTCTGGGGCCAACGTCCTGACTTTC. Protein: CASTTTGTSGANVLTF.

CDR3 DNA: TGTGCCAGCAGTGAACTCCACAGTTTCGAGCAGTACTTC. Residues: CASSELHSFEQYF. This chain uses TRBV25-1 with TRBJ2-7; D is unresolved. This CDR3 has 13 amino acids. Between the trimmed V and J ends, which lost 2 bases and 6 bases, there was a span of 11 bases. Germline assignment: CDR1 MGHDK and CDR2 SYGVNS.

The V and J genes are TRBV13 and TRBJ1-2; TRBD1 matches at 7 bases. The CDR3 consists of 15 residues. Trimming took 5 bases from V and 3 from J; bases not matched to a gene: 9. Germline V gene lookup returns CDR1 PRHDT and CDR2 FYEKMQ (reference sequence). CDR3 protein: CASSPQQGTYYGYTF. The CDR3 DNA reads as TGTGCCAGCAGCCCCCAACAGGGGACGTACTATGGCTACACCTTC. The variable domain in full, completed from reference TRBV13 and TRBJ1-2, reads AAGVIQSPRHLIKEKRETATLKCYPIPRHDTVYWYQQGPGQDPQFLISFYEKMQSDKGSIPDRFSAQQFSDYHSELNMSSLELGDSALYFCASSPQQGTYYGYTFGSGTRLTVV.

The genes are TRBV19 and TRBJ2-1; 8 positions agree with TRBD2. J was trimmed by 4 bases and V by 6 bases; bases with no gene match: 11. The germline V gene encodes CDR1 LNHDA and CDR2 SQIVND (reference sequence). The CDR3 has 16 residues. CDR3 nucleotide sequence: TGTGCCAGTAGCCCCCTAGGGAGCGGGAGTTACAATGAGCAGTTCTTC. Its protein is CASSPLGSGSYNEQFF. Full variable domain (outside the CDR3, taken from reference TRBV19 and TRBJ2-1): DGGITQSPKYLFRKEGQNVTLSCEQNLNHDAMYWYRQDPGQGLRLIYYSQIVNDFQKGDIAEGYSVSREKKESFPLTVTSAQKNPTAFYLCASSPLGSGSYNEQFFGPGTRLTVL.

The chain couples TRBV3-1 (or the pseudogene TRBV3-2) to TRBJ2-1; tentative D call: TRBD2 (5 bases). Germline V gene sequence: CDR1 LGHDT, CDR2 YNNKEL (reference sequence). This CDR3 is 15 amino acids long. The V gene lost 0 bases and the J gene lost 8 bases, with 14 bases spanning the gap. The CDR3 sequence: CASSQDPLASDEQFF. The CDR3 coding sequence is TGTGCCAGCAGCCAAGATCCGTTAGCGAGCGATGAGCAGTTCTTC.

The chain uses TRBV7-2 and TRBJ1-1, with 10 bases that match TRBD1. Germline V gene data show CDR1 as SGHTA and CDR2 as FQGNSA. V was clipped by 4 bases and J by 3 bases; unmatched bases: 8. The CDR3 extends over 16 amino acids. In DNA, the CDR3 is TGTGCCAGCAGCTCCGGTCATGGGACAGGGGACACTGAAGCTTTCTTT. Its protein is CASSSGHGTGDTEAFF.

The V call is TRBV7-9, the J call TRBJ2-2; 8 bases line up with TRBD1. CDR1 SEHNR and CDR2 FQNEAQ come from the germline V gene (reference sequence). The CDR3 totals 16 residues. Trimming removed 1 base from V and 1 base from J; junction bases left unmatched: 2. CDR3 DNA sequence: TGTGCCAGCAGCTTAGATGGACAGGGGAACACCGGGGAGCTGTTTTTT. It yields the protein CASSLDGQGNTGELFF.

The rearrangement links TRBV29-1 to TRBJ1-1; possibly TRBD1 for D (6 bases). The V end lost 6 bases, the J end lost 0 bases, and 11 bases lay between the germline ends. The CDR3 sequence is 13 residues long. Germline V gives CDR1 SQVTM, CDR2 ANQGSEA. Here the CDR3 DNA reads TGCAGCGTCAGACAGGAGATGAACACTGAAGCTTTCTTT. The encoded protein is CSVRQEMNTEAFF.

The rearrangement links TRBV5-1 to TRBJ2-1, with D perhaps assigned TRBD1 or TRBD2 (5 bases each). The germline gives CDR1 SGHRS, CDR2 YFSETQ. CDR3 length: 16 residues. Trimming removed 3 bases from V and 0 bases from J, with 13 bases in between. The CDR3 DNA reads TGCGCCAGCAGCTGGGGGAGCGACAGCTCCTACAATGAGCAGTTCTTC. This gives the protein CASSWGSDSSYNEQFF.

This clone was found once. V usage is TRBV9 and J usage is TRBJ1-1; D is ambiguous. V was shortened by 3 bases and J by 4 bases, with 16 bases between the two germline ends. Germline lookup yields CDR1 SGDLS and CDR2 YYNGEE. The CDR3 has 15 residues. The DNA of the CDR3 is TGTGCCAGCAGCGCACGGACGAGAGAGGTCACTGAAGCTTTCTTT. It specifies CASSARTREVTEAFF. Together with reference TRBV9 and TRBJ1-1, the CDR3 gives the full variable domain: DSGVTQTPKHLITATGQRVTLRCSPRSGDLSVYWYQQSLDQGLQFLIQYYNGEERAKGNILERFSAQQFPDLHSELNLSSLELGDSALYFCASSARTREVTEAFFGQGTRLTVV.

This clone has just a few counts. The chain couples TRBV5-4 to TRBJ1-2; TRBD1 is a possible D gene (6 bases). The CDR3 is 14 residues long. Germline CDR1 is SGHNT and CDR2 is YYREEE (reference sequence). The V and J ends lost 4 bases and 4 bases respectively, with 14 bases between them. The CDR3 DNA reads TGTGCCAGCAGCCCCACAGGGACGGGCTATGGCTACACCTTC. Protein sequence: CASSPTGTGYGYTF.

The rearrangement links TRBV4-1 to TRBJ1-1; 7 positions agree with TRBD1. CDR1 and CDR2 from the germline V gene are MGHRA and YSYEKL. After removal of 3 bases from V and 5 bases from J, the junction contained 9 bases not matched to a gene. The length of the CDR3 is 15 residues. CDR3 bases: TGCGCCAGCAGCCATGCGACAGGGTTTCGGACTGAAGCTTTCTTT. It encodes CASSHATGFRTEAFF.

The chain employs TRBV19 and TRBJ1-1, with no clear D. This CDR3 spans 12 amino acids. The ends were cut back, 4 bases at V and 9 bases at J, with 12 bases in the middle. CDR1 and CDR2 from the germline V gene are LNHDA and SQIVND (reference sequence). The CDR3, as DNA: TGTGCCAGTAGTAGCTCCCTAACTAAAGCTTTCTTT. The encoded protein is CASSSSLTKAFF.

The chain recombines TRBV6-5 with TRBJ1-2; D is uncertain. The CDR3 has 13 amino acids. V lost 3 bases, J lost 4 bases, and 9 bases lay in between. Per germline, CDR1 MNHEY and CDR2 SVGAGI. CDR3 amino acids: CASSYRETYGYTF. Written as DNA, the CDR3 is TGTGCCAGCAGTTATAGGGAGACCTATGGCTACACCTTC.

This chain joins TRBV7-9 and TRBJ2-7, with D possibly TRBD1 on 6 matching bases. The CDR3 extends over 14 amino acids. Trimming took off 1 base at V and 3 bases at J, with 10 bases between the two ends. Germline lookup yields CDR1 SEHNR and CDR2 FQNEAQ (reference sequence). CDR3 DNA: TGTGCCAGCAGCTTAGGCGTCAGGGGCTACGAGCAGTACTTC. It is translated as CASSLGVRGYEQYF.

This chain links TRBV19 with TRBJ1-4, with D possibly being TRBD1 (5 bases). This CDR3 is built from 15 residues. Germline values: CDR1 LNHDA, CDR2 SQIVND (reference sequence). Trimming removed 7 bases from V and 0 bases from J, with 12 bases in between. The CDR3 DNA reads as TGTGCCAGTAATGGGGGGTATGCAACTAATGAAAAACTGTTTTTT. Translation gives CASNGGYATNEKLFF.